This is a list of T cell receptor beta chains from one sample in a study of blood T cell repertoires in COVID-19. The protocol was immunoSEQ multiplex PCR, while the TCRdb copy is restricted to in-frame clones and leaves out a portion. The sample carries about 300,000 clones, 65% to 90% recorded once. The sample taken for sequencing was PBMCs or T cells enriched from blood (not recorded which). These receptors were taken from a woman aged 18-29 years who had recovered from COVID-19. Both conserved end residues are part of each CDR3. The D gene is left open where the match is weak.

v_call: TRBV11-1; d_call: TRBD1; cdr3_aa: CASSLGTGTYNEQFF
v_call: TRBV7-9; d_call: -; cdr3_aa: CASSLWGSDGYTF
v_call: TRBV27; d_call: TRBD1; cdr3_aa: CASSSGQVGTDTQYF
v_call: TRBV7-9; d_call: -; cdr3_aa: CASSPYWTEEDGYTF
v_call: TRBV6-5; d_call: -; cdr3_aa: CASILGAGHFYGYTF
v_call: TRBV19; d_call: -; cdr3_aa: CASSIWDSRSGNTIYF
v_call: TRBV30; d_call: -; cdr3_aa: CAWKARNSPLHF
v_call: TRBV2; d_call: TRBD1; cdr3_aa: CASSGDRAETQYF
v_call: TRBV18; d_call: -; cdr3_aa: CASSLRTINTGELFF
v_call: TRBV2; d_call: -; cdr3_aa: CASSDPSRTGELFF
v_call: TRBV12-5; d_call: -; cdr3_aa: CASGLSVKSTEPSYEQYF
v_call: TRBV19; d_call: TRBD2; cdr3_aa: CASSNLRASGSFHYNEQFF
v_call: TRBV2; d_call: -; cdr3_aa: CASSTVGEGGYTF
v_call: TRBV29-1; d_call: -; cdr3_aa: CSVSRARNEQFF
v_call: TRBV29-1; d_call: -; cdr3_aa: CSVKPAGALLYGYTF
v_call: TRBV6-4; d_call: -; cdr3_aa: CASSDPRQGGFVSYNSPLHF
v_call: TRBV6-5; d_call: TRBD1; cdr3_aa: CASSSDREVGGYTF
v_call: TRBV9; d_call: TRBD2; cdr3_aa: CASSVGLAGGRSSYNEQFF
v_call: TRBV30; d_call: TRBD1; cdr3_aa: CAGGTGPNSPLHF
v_call: TRBV5-1; d_call: TRBD2; cdr3_aa: CASSLDALAGYNEQFF
v_call: TRBV9; d_call: -; cdr3_aa: CASSPTSSLSYNEQFF
v_call: TRBV10-3; d_call: -; cdr3_aa: CAISESQTGEAFF
v_call: TRBV7-3; d_call: -; cdr3_aa: CASSPRGGRYTEAFF
v_call: TRBV28; d_call: -; cdr3_aa: CASSLSGAGNTIYF
v_call: TRBV7-3; d_call: -; cdr3_aa: CASSLIGGRTEAFF
v_call: TRBV6-5; d_call: -; cdr3_aa: CASSYSGAANYGYTF
v_call: TRBV27; d_call: -; cdr3_aa: CASIPDPGQSNTEAFF
v_call: TRBV27; d_call: TRBD2; cdr3_aa: CASSPDLAGVTYEQYF
v_call: TRBV27; d_call: TRBD2; cdr3_aa: CASSPRGGRDGNEQFF
v_call: TRBV29-1; d_call: -; cdr3_aa: CSVVTARDTEAFF
v_call: TRBV28; d_call: TRBD1; cdr3_aa: CASRTDRGLTYEQYF
v_call: TRBV3-1/TRBV3-2; d_call: TRBD1; cdr3_aa: CASSQVELRGQDGYTF
v_call: TRBV3-1/TRBV3-2; d_call: -; cdr3_aa: CASSRDTASYYGYTF
v_call: TRBV2; d_call: TRBD1; cdr3_aa: CASSDLGQVKAFF
v_call: TRBV24-1; d_call: -; cdr3_aa: CATNAGGSSYNEQFF
v_call: TRBV9; d_call: -; cdr3_aa: CASSVGNRVDTGELFF
v_call: TRBV2; d_call: -; cdr3_aa: CASKGVGGYGYTF
v_call: TRBV28; d_call: -; cdr3_aa: CASSPSLGSETQYF
v_call: TRBV3-1/TRBV3-2; d_call: -; cdr3_aa: CASSQDIGRGKEHTDTQYF
v_call: TRBV4-2; d_call: TRBD2; cdr3_aa: CASSQESGRAYEQYF
v_call: TRBV12-3/TRBV12-4; d_call: -; cdr3_aa: CASSLARDTEAFF
v_call: TRBV5-8; d_call: TRBD2; cdr3_aa: CASSLYTGEGVHEQYF
v_call: TRBV19; d_call: TRBD1; cdr3_aa: CASSSTFGQGAFETQYF
v_call: TRBV5-8; d_call: TRBD1; cdr3_aa: CASSWGTGDGTDTQYF
v_call: TRBV7-3; d_call: TRBD2; cdr3_aa: CASSFPGLAGMNEQFF
v_call: TRBV12-3/TRBV12-4; d_call: TRBD2; cdr3_aa: CASSDTGGYEQYF
v_call: TRBV28; d_call: -; cdr3_aa: CASSFGETQYF
v_call: TRBV30; d_call: TRBD2; cdr3_aa: CAWRNPAGDPQGTGTSGRAHEQYF
v_call: TRBV29-1; d_call: TRBD1; cdr3_aa: CSVGGQGLPEAFF
v_call: TRBV5-6; d_call: -; cdr3_aa: CASSLYAGVNYGYTF
v_call: TRBV18; d_call: TRBD1; cdr3_aa: CASSPLETGVKLEAFF
v_call: TRBV5-1; d_call: TRBD2; cdr3_aa: CASSPVAGANTGELFF